The 16 T cell receptor beta chains presented below share a single source sample, sequenced in a study of early T cells in non-severe SARS-CoV-2 infection. TCRdb used MiXCR to reprocess the 5' RACE reads, holding one entry per CDR3 protein. The sample lists about 29,000 distinct CDR3 sequences, over 3.5% occurring once. Sequencing was done on a sample of whole blood. These TCRs come from an adult who was a healthcare worker with PCR-confirmed SARS-CoV-2 infection or an uninfected control (not recorded which).

This clonotype was recorded many times. Mismatch with germline at one junction end may stem from a read error. As DNA, the CDR3 is TGCAGTGTTAGACAGGGGGAGAACACTGAAGCTTTCTTT. Protein sequence: CSVRQGENTEAFF. The V and J genes are TRBV20-1 and TRBJ1-1; 9 nucleotides agree with TRBD1. This CDR3 is built from 13 residues. Germline values: CDR1 DFQATT, CDR2 SNEGSKA (reference sequence).

There are many counts of this clonotype. V is TRBV20-1 and J is TRBJ2-3; TRBD1 might be the D (5 bases). The CDR3 sequence is 19 residues long. The germline V gene has CDR1 DFQATT and CDR2 SNEGSKA (reference sequence). Trimming stripped 0 bases from V and 4 bases from J, with 26 bases between. In DNA form, the CDR3 reads TGCAGTGCTAGAGATCGAATTTTAGAGGTCAGGGCCCTACCAGATACGCAGTATTTT. Translated: CSARDRILEVRALPDTQYF.

The chain is built from TRBV7-8 and TRBJ2-6; TRBD1 agrees at 7 bases. The germline V gene has CDR1 SGHVS and CDR2 FQNEAQ. The CDR3 consists of 16 residues. V was pared by 2 bases and J by 2 bases, with 3 bases of the junction left unmatched. CDR3 protein: CASSLHRGTGANVLTF. As DNA, the CDR3 is TGTGCCAGCAGCTTACACAGGGGAACTGGGGCCAACGTCCTGACTTTC.

In this sample, this clonotype turned up a few times. The V call is TRBV19, the J call TRBJ2-1, with 9 bases fitting TRBD1. Germline V gene sequence: CDR1 LNHDA, CDR2 SQIVND (reference sequence). The CDR3 sequence is 15 residues long. V lost 2 bases, J lost 7 bases, and 6 bases stayed unmatched. CDR3 coding DNA: TGTGCCAGTAGTATAACAGGGGGCGCGACAAATGAGCAGTTCTTC. This encodes CASSITGGATNEQFF.

This clonotype was detected only a few times. The rearrangement joins TRBV5-4 to TRBJ2-3; tentative D call: TRBD1 (6 bases). Germline loops: CDR1 SGHNT, CDR2 YYREEE (reference sequence). V dropped 5 bases and J dropped 2 bases, with 12 bases sitting between them. This CDR3 has 14 amino acids. CDR3 nucleotide sequence: TGTGCCAGCAGGCCGGACAGATCCACAGATACGCAGTATTTT. Translation gives CASRPDRSTDTQYF. The variable domain in full, completed from reference TRBV5-4 and TRBJ2-3, reads ETGVTQSPTHLIKTRGQQVTLRCSSQSGHNTVSWYQQALGQGPQFIFQYYREEENGRGNFPPRFSGLQFPNYSSELNVNALELDDSALYLCASRPDRSTDTQYFGPGTRLTVL.

This clonotype was counted ten times or more. The CDR3 sequence is CASSYMGVKGGDYGYTF. CDR3 bases: TGTGCCAGCAGTTACATGGGGGTTAAAGGCGGGGACTATGGCTACACCTTC. The V call is TRBV6-6, the J call TRBJ1-2, with D maybe TRBD1 (5 bases). The germline V and J ends were trimmed by 2 bases and 3 bases, with 19 bases remaining between them. CDR3 length: 17 residues. Germline CDR1 is MNHNY and CDR2 is SVGAGI (reference sequence).

Ten or more counts support this clonotype. CDR3 region: CASSLTNEQFF. For the CDR3, the DNA is TGCGCCAGCAGCTTGACGAATGAGCAGTTCTTC. V usage is TRBV5-1 and J usage is TRBJ2-1; the D is unclear. The CDR3 is 11 amino acids. Trimming shortened V by 1 base and J by 7 bases, and 3 bases separated the two germline ends. Looked up from germline, CDR1 is SGHRS and CDR2 is YFSETQ. The whole variable domain, filled in from reference TRBV5-1 and TRBJ2-1, reads KAGVTQTPRYLIKTRGQQVTLSCSPISGHRSVSWYQQTPGQGLQFLFEYFSETQRNKGNFPGRFSGRQFSNSRSEMNVSTLELGDSALYLCASSLTNEQFFGPGTRLTVL.

This clonotype was counted at least ten times. The V call is TRBV6-2 or TRBV6-3, the J call TRBJ1-2; TRBD1 matches 10 bases. Germline V gives CDR1 MNHEY, CDR2 SVGEGT. V was clipped by 6 bases and J by 5 bases; unmatched bases: 6. The CDR3 is 14 amino acids. CDR3 sequence (DNA): TGTGCCAGCAGACACGGGACAGGGGTTTATGGCTACACCTTC. Translated, it gives CASRHGTGVYGYTF.

This clonotype occurred many times. The chain recombines TRBV11-2 with TRBJ1-1; D unresolved. Per the germline V gene, CDR1 is SGHAT and CDR2 is FQNNGV. V was clipped by 1 base and J by 1 base, with 10 bases between them. The CDR3 is made up of 15 amino acids. CDR3 amino acids: CASSLVLGWNTEAFF. CDR3 bases: TGTGCCAGCAGCTTAGTGCTGGGATGGAACACTGAAGCTTTCTTT.

This clonotype has a count of ten or more. J is TRBJ1-1 and V is TRBV27; no clear D gene. This CDR3 has 11 residues. The V end was cut by 7 bases, the J end by 1 base, with 4 bases between. Germline CDR1 is MNHEY and CDR2 is SMNVEV (reference sequence). In DNA form, the CDR3 reads TGTGCCAGCATGAGGAACACTGAAGCTTTCTTT. Translating it yields CASMRNTEAFF.

This chain uses TRBV5-1 with TRBJ2-1; D is possibly TRBD1 (5 bases). The V gene lost 4 bases and the J gene lost 6 bases, with 14 bases spanning the gap. Germline loops: CDR1 SGHRS, CDR2 YFSETQ. This CDR3 contains 14 residues. The CDR3 here is CASSPDTAGNEQFF. DNA of the CDR3: TGCGCCAGCAGCCCGGACACTGCCGGCAATGAGCAGTTCTTC.

This clonotype was counted a few times. V usage is TRBV27 and J usage is TRBJ2-7, with 8 bases identical to TRBD1. CDR1 and CDR2 from the germline V gene are MNHEY and SMNVEV (reference sequence). The CDR3 loop spans 16 amino acids. V dropped 5 bases and J dropped 4; count of bases not matched to a gene: 13. DNA of the CDR3: TGTGCCAGCAGTGTCTCACAGGGGGAGTTAGAATACGAGCAGTACTTC. This codes for CASSVSQGELEYEQYF.

This clonotype was counted between two and nine times. The rearrangement joins TRBV3-2 to TRBJ2-5. TRBV3-2 is listed as a pseudogene. The CDR3 consists of 13 residues. CDR3: CASSQVPRSGQYF. CDR3 DNA sequence: TGTGCCAGCAGCCAAGTTCCCAGGTCGGGCCAGTACTTC.

The chain links TRBV5-1 to TRBJ2-3, with 7 nucleotides matching TRBD2. The trim removed 0 bases at V and 3 bases at J, leaving 7 bases unmatched. This CDR3 comprises 16 residues. The germline V gene encodes CDR1 SGHRS and CDR2 YFSETQ. CDR3 residues: CASSLVTGLVTDTQYF. The CDR3 DNA reads as TGCGCCAGCAGCTTGGTAACCGGACTAGTAACAGATACGCAGTATTTT.

This clonotype was detected ten times or more. V gene TRBV7-9 combines with J gene TRBJ2-7, with D possibly matching TRBD2 (6 bases). The CDR3 sequence is 15 residues long. In germline, CDR1 is SEHNR, CDR2 FQNEAQ (reference sequence). V lost 2 bases and J 3 bases, leaving 14 bases between the germline ends. The DNA for the CDR3 is TGTGCCAGCAGCTTAAATTTAGCGGTGAACTACGAGCAGTACTTC. As protein: CASSLNLAVNYEQYF.

The chain employs TRBV11-2 and TRBJ2-1; 15 positions agree with TRBD2. The germline CDR1 and CDR2 sequences are SGHAT and FQNNGV. There are 16 residues in the CDR3. The junction had 13 bases not matched to a gene; V was cut back by 4 bases and J by 15 bases. The CDR3 loop is CASSYTGTSGGTLRFF. Written as DNA, the CDR3 is TGTGCCAGCAGCTACACCGGGACTAGCGGGGGGACACTGCGGTTCTTC. Variable domain in full (rest from reference TRBV11-2 and TRBJ2-1): EAGVAQSPRYKIIEKRQSVAFWCNPISGHATLYWYQQILGQGPKLLIQFQNNGVVDDSQLPKDRFSAERLKGVDSTLKIQPAKLEDSAVYLCASSYTGTSGGTLRFFGPGTRLTVL.